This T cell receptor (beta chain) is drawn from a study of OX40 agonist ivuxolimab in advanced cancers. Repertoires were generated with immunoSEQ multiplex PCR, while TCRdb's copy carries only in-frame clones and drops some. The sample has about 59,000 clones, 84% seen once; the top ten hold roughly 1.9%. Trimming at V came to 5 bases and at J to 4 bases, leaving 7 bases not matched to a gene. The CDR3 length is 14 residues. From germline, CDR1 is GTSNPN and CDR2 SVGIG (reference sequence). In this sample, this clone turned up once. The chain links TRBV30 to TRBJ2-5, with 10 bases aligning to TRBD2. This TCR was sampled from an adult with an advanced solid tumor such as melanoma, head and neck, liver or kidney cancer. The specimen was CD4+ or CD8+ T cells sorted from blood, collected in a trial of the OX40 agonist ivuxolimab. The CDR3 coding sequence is TGTGCCTGGGCTAGCGGGAGTTCCCGAGAGACCCAGTACTTC. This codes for CAWASGSSRETQYF.